This is a list of T cell receptor beta chains from one sample in a study of blood T cell repertoires in COVID-19. TCRdb's copy holds only in-frame clones and misses some; the assay was immunoSEQ multiplex PCR. The sample carries 200,000 or so clones, approximately 85% recorded once. The sequenced sample consisted of peripheral blood. The receptors here all came from a woman in her 70s with active or convalescent COVID-19. Each CDR3 is given with its conserved first and last residue. Each record gives: clone size, J gene, D gene, V gene, CDR3 DNA, CDR3 protein. D genes are given only for firm matches. Rows may omit the clone size; those that give it use once, few, many or a size class.

NA	TRBJ1-5	NA	TRBV6-6	TGTGCCAGCAGTTTCAGGGGCCGGATTAATCAGCCCCAGCATTTT	CASSFRGRINQPQHF
NA	TRBJ2-2	NA	TRBV18	TGTGCCAGCTCACCGTCAGGAACAAACACCGGGGAGCTGTTTTTT	CASSPSGTNTGELFF
NA	TRBJ1-5	TRBD1	TRBV6-2/TRBV6-3	TGTGCCAGCAGTTTAGGGCAAGACAGGGACAATCAGCCCCAGCATTTT	CASSLGQDRDNQPQHF
many	TRBJ1-1	NA	TRBV18	TGTGCCAGCTCACCGTTCCTCGATCCTATGAACACTGAAGCTTTCTTT	CASSPFLDPMNTEAFF
NA	TRBJ1-2	TRBD1	TRBV12-5	TGTGCTAGTGGCCCCTTCGGGACAGACTATGGCTACACCTTC	CASGPFGTDYGYTF
NA	TRBJ2-1	NA	TRBV21-1	TGTGCCAGCAGCAAGGGTCGGCAGGGAACCTACAATGAGCAGTTCTTC	CASSKGRQGTYNEQFF
NA	TRBJ2-7	NA	TRBV18	TGTGCCAGCTCACCCGACAGCTACGAGCAGTACTTC	CASSPDSYEQYF
many	TRBJ1-1	TRBD1	TRBV30	TGTGCCTGGACCCGCAGGGGGCGCACTGAAGCTTTCTTT	CAWTRRGRTEAFF
few	TRBJ1-6	TRBD1	TRBV2	TGTGCCAGCAGTGAAGAGGGACAGGGGTATAATTCACCCCTCCACTTT	CASSEEGQGYNSPLHF
NA	TRBJ1-3	TRBD1	TRBV5-4	TGTGCCAGCAGCTTACAGGGGGGAGGAAACACCATATATTTT	CASSLQGGGNTIYF
NA	TRBJ1-5	TRBD1	TRBV19	TGTGCCAGTAGTGCGGGACAGGGGAATCAGCCCCAGCATTTT	CASSAGQGNQPQHF
NA	TRBJ2-7	NA	TRBV2	TGTGCCAGCAGTTCTCTAGCACGCGAGCAGTACTTC	CASSSLAREQYF
NA	TRBJ2-2	TRBD2	TRBV5-1	TGCGCCAGCAGCCTGCCGGGACTAGCGGGAGGGGCGAACACCGGGGAGCTGTTTTTT	CASSLPGLAGGANTGELFF
NA	TRBJ1-1	NA	TRBV19	TGTGCCAGTAGTATCTTCTGGTCAGGGACTAACACTGAAGCTTTCTTT	CASSIFWSGTNTEAFF
NA	TRBJ1-2	NA	TRBV5-4	TGTGCCAGCAGCCTAGCAGGGGTCCGCTATGGCTACACCTTC	CASSLAGVRYGYTF
NA	TRBJ2-1	NA	TRBV19	TGTGCCAGTAGTTATACGGACAATGAGCAGTTCTTC	CASSYTDNEQFF
NA	TRBJ2-7	NA	TRBV4-1	TGCGCCAGCAGCCAAGAGCGCGACCTCGCAGCGGTAAGGAGCTCCTACGAGCAGTACTTC	CASSQERDLAAVRSSYEQYF
NA	TRBJ2-3	TRBD2	TRBV6-2/TRBV6-3	TGTGCCAGCAGTCCGTCCAGCGGGAGGGACACAGATACGCAGTATTTT	CASSPSSGRDTDTQYF
NA	TRBJ2-5	NA	TRBV12-3/TRBV12-4	TGTGCCAGCAGTTGGGGACTGAAAGAGACCCAGTACTTC	CASSWGLKETQYF
NA	TRBJ2-1	NA	TRBV7-6	TGTGCCAGCAGCTTAGCTATTAGTGCCGGGGACAATGAGCAGTTCTTC	CASSLAISAGDNEQFF
NA	TRBJ2-2	NA	TRBV18	TGTGCCAGCTCACCTATAGCGGCTCTGAACACCGGGGAGCTGTTTTTT	CASSPIAALNTGELFF
NA	TRBJ2-7	NA	TRBV4-1	TGCGCCAGCAGCCAAGGATGGGCAAAAGGGAGCTACGAGCAGTACTTC	CASSQGWAKGSYEQYF
NA	TRBJ1-2	NA	TRBV7-9	TGTGCCAGCCCCCTAGCCAGCGGGGGGCAGGACTATGGCTACACCTTC	CASPLASGGQDYGYTF
NA	TRBJ1-6	NA	TRBV4-2	TGTGCCAGCAGCCGAGGACAAGGAAACTCACCCCTCCACTTT	CASSRGQGNSPLHF
NA	TRBJ2-2	NA	TRBV9	TGTGCCAGCAGCCCATTCCCCTGGGGGCGCACCGGGGAGCTGTTTTTT	CASSPFPWGRTGELFF
NA	TRBJ2-2	NA	TRBV5-1	TGCGCCAGCAGCTTGACGGTAGCCGGGGAGCTGTTTTTT	CASSLTVAGELFF
NA	TRBJ1-1	NA	TRBV27	TGTGCCAGCAGTTTACGGGGGGGATCCAACACTGAAGCTTTCTTT	CASSLRGGSNTEAFF
once	TRBJ2-1	TRBD2	TRBV5-1	TGCGCCAGCAGCTTGGGCCTAGCGGGAGTTTCCTACAATGAGCAGTTCTTC	CASSLGLAGVSYNEQFF
NA	TRBJ2-5	TRBD2	TRBV28	TGTGCCAGCAGACCGGGACTAGCGGGAGTCGTATTTGGGTTAGAGACCCAGTACTTC	CASRPGLAGVVFGLETQYF
NA	TRBJ2-3	TRBD1	TRBV18	TGTGCCAGCTCACCGGACAGGAAAGGCATTAGCACAGATACGCAGTATTTT	CASSPDRKGISTDTQYF
once	TRBJ2-3	NA	TRBV2	TGTGCCAGCAGTGGGCAGACTAGGACGCGCACAGATACGCAGTATTTT	CASSGQTRTRTDTQYF
NA	TRBJ2-5	NA	TRBV7-9	TGTGCCAGCAGCTTGGATCTGCAGGGGGGTACCCAAGAGACCCAGTACTTC	CASSLDLQGGTQETQYF
NA	TRBJ1-2	TRBD1	TRBV5-1	TGCGCCAGCAGCTTACCCGGGACAGGGGGAGGTTACACCTTC	CASSLPGTGGGYTF
NA	TRBJ2-7	NA	TRBV2	TGTGCCAGCAGGCTTCGCAGGCTGGGCTACGAGCAGTACTTC	CASRLRRLGYEQYF
NA	TRBJ2-2	TRBD1	TRBV7-9	TGTGCCAGCAGCTCAGGGACAGGGGCCCGCGGGGAGCTGTTTTTT	CASSSGTGARGELFF
NA	TRBJ2-2	TRBD2	TRBV3-1/TRBV3-2	TGTGCCAGCAGCCAAGCACTAGCGGGGGATTGGGACGACACCGGGGAGCTGTTTTTT	CASSQALAGDWDDTGELFF
NA	TRBJ1-2	NA	TRBV6-6	TGTGCCAGCATGCCATGGAGGGAAGGGAGCTATGGCTACACCTTC	CASMPWREGSYGYTF
NA	TRBJ2-1	NA	TRBV12-3/TRBV12-4	TGTGCCAGCAGTCCCCTATTGTTCCGAGAGCAGTTCTTC	CASSPLLFREQFF
NA	TRBJ2-3	TRBD2	TRBV19	TGTGCCAGTAGTACCGGACGGACTAGCGGGAGTGCCACAGATACGCAGTATTTT	CASSTGRTSGSATDTQYF
few	TRBJ2-3	TRBD2	TRBV18	TGTGCCAGCTCACCACGGACTAGCGGAAGCACAGATACGCAGTATTTT	CASSPRTSGSTDTQYF
NA	TRBJ1-1	NA	TRBV19	TGTGCCAGTAATCCGACGGGGGTAGGGAACACTGAAGCTTTCTTT	CASNPTGVGNTEAFF
NA	TRBJ2-5	NA	TRBV28	TGTGCCAGTAGAGACGGGGGACCTCAAGAGACCCAGTACTTC	CASRDGGPQETQYF
once	TRBJ2-7	TRBD2	TRBV5-6	TGTGCCAGCAGCTTGTGGGGTGGGACTAGCGGGAGGGAAACCTACGAGCAGTACTTC	CASSLWGGTSGRETYEQYF
NA	TRBJ2-3	TRBD2	TRBV5-1	TGCGCCAGCGGGGAGGGGATGGGCTTCCGCACAGATACGCAGTATTTT	CASGEGMGFRTDTQYF
NA	TRBJ2-1	NA	TRBV19	TGTGCCAGTAAGGATACGTGGAGGGGCTACAATGAGCAGTTCTTC	CASKDTWRGYNEQFF
NA	TRBJ2-2	TRBD2	TRBV28	TGTGCCAGCAGCCCGGGAGGGCTAAACACCGGGGAGCTGTTTTTT	CASSPGGLNTGELFF
NA	TRBJ1-6	NA	TRBV19	TGTGCCAGTAGTAATAACGCGCGGATTAATTCACCCCTCCACTTT	CASSNNARINSPLHF
NA	TRBJ1-4	TRBD1	TRBV9	TGTGCCAGCAGTCCGGGGACAGGGGATGAAAAACTGTTTTTT	CASSPGTGDEKLFF
NA	TRBJ2-3	NA	TRBV21-1	TGTGCCAGCAGCAAAGTCCTAGGGACAGTCTTTCGGACAGATACGCAGTATTTT	CASSKVLGTVFRTDTQYF
NA	TRBJ2-7	NA	TRBV14	TGTGCCAGCAGCCTGACGGACTTGAAGTACTTC	CASSLTDLKYF
NA	TRBJ1-1	TRBD1	TRBV19	TGTGCCAGTAGCCGGGACAGGGTATTAGAAGCTTTCTTT	CASSRDRVLEAFF
NA	TRBJ2-1	TRBD1	TRBV6-5	TGTGCCAGCAGTAGCCCGGGACAGGGCACAAATGAGCAGTTCTTC	CASSSPGQGTNEQFF
NA	TRBJ2-5	TRBD2	TRBV11-1	TGTGCCAGCAGCTGGGGACTAGCGGGGGTCGAGACCCAGTACTTC	CASSWGLAGVETQYF
NA	TRBJ2-3	TRBD2	TRBV7-3	TGTGCCAGCAGCACCGGACTAGCGGGAGGTACGCAGTATTTT	CASSTGLAGGTQYF
NA	TRBJ1-1	NA	TRBV5-1	TGCGCCAGCAGCGTACAGGGCGCCGGCGGCCATTTCTTT	CASSVQGAGGHFF
NA	TRBJ2-2	TRBD2	TRBV5-1	TGCGCCAGCAGCTTGGGTACTAGCGGGAGGTACACCGGGGAGCTGTTTTTT	CASSLGTSGRYTGELFF
NA	TRBJ2-2	NA	TRBV4-2	TGTGCCAGCAGCCAAGCGATCAACAAGTTAACCGGGGAGCTGTTTTTT	CASSQAINKLTGELFF
NA	TRBJ2-1	TRBD1	TRBV11-3	TGTGCCAGCAGCTTAGAATCTCTTCGGGACAGGGGTCCATACAATGAGCAGTTCTTC	CASSLESLRDRGPYNEQFF
NA	TRBJ2-7	TRBD1	TRBV3-1/TRBV3-2	TGTGCCTTCCGGGACAGGGGATTCTACGGGCAGTACTTC	CAFRDRGFYGQYF